These T cell receptor beta chains were read from a single sample in a study of cytomegalovirus exposure and HLA in healthy donors. TCRdb's table, derived via immunoSEQ multiplex PCR, lists solely in-frame clones and lacks some. This sample has 130,000 to 150,000 clones, with roughly 82% found just once. Sequencing used PBMCs. Receptors were obtained from a man aged 30-40 years in good health and CMV-seropositive. Both conserved end residues are part of each CDR3. A D gene is named only where the DNA matches it firmly. Not every row has a clone size; where given, it reads once, few, many or a size class.

D	V	size	J	CDR3	DNA
.	TRBV6-6	.	TRBJ2-7	CASSPEGTHYEQYF	TGTGCCAGCAGCCCGGAGGGGACCCACTACGAGCAGTACTTC
.	TRBV6-1	.	TRBJ2-1	CASSEALDGGNEQFF	TGTGCCAGCAGTGAAGCCCTGGACGGAGGAAATGAGCAGTTCTTC
.	TRBV6-6	.	TRBJ1-1	CASSYNREAFF	TGTGCCAGCAGTTATAATCGTGAAGCTTTCTTT
TRBD2	TRBV4-1	.	TRBJ2-3	CASSQDGVAGGPDTQYF	TGCGCCAGCAGCCAAGATGGGGTAGCGGGAGGGCCAGATACGCAGTATTTT
.	TRBV7-9	.	TRBJ1-1	CASSPRQSENTEAFF	TGTGCCAGCAGCCCCCGACAGAGCGAGAACACTGAAGCTTTCTTT
TRBD2	TRBV2	.	TRBJ2-7	CASSGGRAESEQYF	TGTGCCAGCAGTGGCGGGAGGGCGGAAAGCGAGCAGTACTTC
.	TRBV21-1	.	TRBJ1-1	CASSKDVQGNTEAFF	TGTGCCAGCAGCAAAGACGTCCAGGGGAACACTGAAGCTTTCTTT
.	TRBV4-1	.	TRBJ1-2	CASSSGGGGYTF	TGCGCCAGCAGCTCCGGAGGTGGAGGCTACACCTTC
TRBD2	TRBV19	.	TRBJ2-2	CASRPSRGGRNTGELFF	TGTGCCAGTAGACCCTCGCGCGGGGGGAGGAACACCGGGGAGCTGTTTTTT
.	TRBV2	.	TRBJ2-3	CASRPWEGGDTQYF	TGTGCCAGCAGGCCGTGGGAAGGAGGAGATACGCAGTATTTT
TRBD1	TRBV6-1	.	TRBJ2-5	CASIRTGGLEETQYF	TGTGCCAGCATCAGGACAGGGGGCCTGGAAGAGACCCAGTACTTC
.	TRBV5-4	few	TRBJ2-1	CASSLTSSYNEQFF	TGTGCCAGCAGCTTGACGAGCTCCTACAATGAGCAGTTCTTC
TRBD2	TRBV25-1	.	TRBJ2-7	CASSDPSGGTYEQYF	TGTGCCAGCAGTGATCCCAGCGGGGGAACCTACGAGCAGTACTTC
.	TRBV4-3	.	TRBJ2-4	CASSPRVSAKNSQYF	TGCGCCAGCAGCCCGCGGGTGAGCGCCAAAAACAGTCAGTACTTC
.	TRBV5-6	.	TRBJ1-1	CASSSPGEAFF	TGTGCCAGCAGCTCGCCCGGTGAAGCTTTCTTT
.	TRBV28	.	TRBJ2-2	CASSFRLLHTGELFF	TGTGCCAGCAGTTTCCGACTCTTACACACCGGGGAGCTGTTTTTT
TRBD2	TRBV27	.	TRBJ2-3	CASSLLLAGGTDTQYF	TGTGCCAGCAGTCTACTTCTAGCGGGTGGGACAGATACGCAGTATTTT
.	TRBV15	once	TRBJ1-4	CATSRPGGQPLVTNEKLFF	TGTGCCACCAGCAGACCCGGGGGGCAGCCTTTGGTAACTAATGAAAAACTGTTTTTT
.	TRBV5-6	.	TRBJ1-3	CASSLAMGAGNTIYF	TGTGCCAGCAGCTTGGCCATGGGGGCAGGAAACACCATATATTTT
TRBD2	TRBV5-1	.	TRBJ2-1	CASSLRLAGENEQFF	TGCGCCAGCAGCTTGAGGCTAGCGGGAGAGAATGAGCAGTTCTTC
.	TRBV11-2	.	TRBJ2-3	CASSLGGGSTDTQYF	TGTGCCAGCAGCTTAGGGGGCGGTAGCACAGATACGCAGTATTTT
TRBD2	TRBV6-4	.	TRBJ2-7	CASSPSGSQDEQYF	TGTGCCAGCAGTCCTAGCGGTAGTCAGGACGAGCAGTACTTC
TRBD2	TRBV29-1	few	TRBJ2-5	CSVGLVGGQETQYF	TGCAGCGTGGGACTAGTAGGCGGACAAGAGACCCAGTACTTC
.	TRBV27	few	TRBJ1-1	CASSSGLPNTEAFF	TGTGCCAGCAGTTCGGGACTCCCGAACACTGAAGCTTTCTTT
.	TRBV6-4	.	TRBJ1-6	CASRAGGATNSPLHF	TGTGCCAGCAGAGCCGGAGGGGCCACAAATTCACCCCTCCACTTT
.	TRBV19	.	TRBJ2-7	CASSMGQTYEQYF	TGTGCCAGTAGTATGGGGCAGACCTACGAGCAGTACTTC
TRBD1	TRBV28	.	TRBJ2-7	CASNEGATYEQYF	TGTGCCAGCAACGAGGGGGCCACCTACGAGCAGTACTTC
.	TRBV7-9	few	TRBJ2-2	CASSSIRPNTGELFF	TGTGCCAGCAGCTCTATCAGGCCAAACACCGGGGAGCTGTTTTTT
TRBD2	TRBV7-2	.	TRBJ2-7	CASSLRTSEYEQYF	TGTGCCAGCAGCTTAAGGACTAGCGAGTACGAGCAGTACTTC
TRBD1	TRBV5-6	.	TRBJ1-1	CASSRQGFYTEAFF	TGTGCCAGCAGCCGACAGGGGTTTTACACTGAAGCTTTCTTT
TRBD2	TRBV25-1	few	TRBJ2-1	CASSESGKGNEQFF	TGTGCCAGCAGTGAGAGCGGGAAGGGAAATGAGCAGTTCTTC
.	TRBV2	.	TRBJ1-6	CASSEWHRGYNSPLHF	TGTGCCAGCAGTGAGTGGCACCGGGGGTATAATTCACCCCTCCACTTT
TRBD1	TRBV27	.	TRBJ2-1	CASSPGNRGRANEQFF	TGTGCCAGCAGTCCAGGGAACAGGGGAAGAGCAAATGAGCAGTTCTTC
.	TRBV6-5	once	TRBJ1-1	CASSYSRTMNTEAFF	TGTGCCAGCAGTTACTCGCGAACCATGAACACTGAAGCTTTCTTT
TRBD1	TRBV28	once	TRBJ2-2	CASSDPGQSNTGELFF	TGTGCCAGCAGTGACCCGGGACAGTCGAACACCGGGGAGCTGTTTTTT
.	TRBV19	.	TRBJ2-6	CASSIRGANVLTF	TGTGCCAGTAGTATCCGTGGGGCCAACGTCCTGACTTTC
.	TRBV11-2	.	TRBJ2-5	CASSRNRETQYF	TGTGCCAGCAGTAGGAACAGAGAGACCCAGTACTTC
TRBD1	TRBV2	.	TRBJ1-4	CAIKENRDSEKLFF	TGTGCCATCAAGGAGAATCGGGACAGTGAAAAACTGTTTTTT
TRBD1	TRBV7-2	few	TRBJ2-6	CASSLSTGGGSGANGLTF	TGTGCCAGCAGCTTGTCGACAGGGGGAGGCTCTGGGGCCAACGGCCTGACTTTC
.	TRBV6-6	.	TRBJ2-7	CASSYSNGRMSYEQYF	TGTGCCAGCAGTTACTCGAACGGGAGAATGTCCTACGAGCAGTACTTC
.	TRBV28	.	TRBJ2-7	CASSLAPSYEQYF	TGTGCCAGCAGCCTGGCCCCATCCTACGAGCAGTACTTC
.	TRBV5-6	.	TRBJ1-1	CASSMFDMNTEAFF	TGTGCCAGCAGCATGTTTGACATGAACACTGAAGCTTTCTTT
.	TRBV5-6	.	TRBJ1-3	CASSLAGYFSGNTIYF	TGTGCCAGCAGCTTGGCCGGGTACTTCTCTGGAAACACCATATATTTT
.	TRBV6-5	.	TRBJ2-2	CASSYSSRGCGELFF	TGTGCCAGCAGTTATTCGTCTAGAGGGTGCGGGGAGCTGTTTTTT
TRBD1	TRBV2	.	TRBJ2-6	CASSHNRGPGANGLTF	TGTGCCAGCAGCCATAACAGGGGGCCTGGGGCCAACGGCCTGACTTTC
TRBD2	TRBV27	.	TRBJ2-2	CASSLLAGGGTGELFF	TGTGCCAGCAGTCTCCTAGCGGGGGGCGGCACCGGGGAGCTGTTTTTT
.	TRBV7-2	.	TRBJ2-7	CASSFDRSYEQYF	TGTGCCAGCAGCTTCGACAGGTCCTACGAGCAGTACTTC
.	TRBV30	.	TRBJ1-6	CAWSVPGFNSPLHF	TGTGCCTGGAGTGTACCAGGGTTTAATTCACCCCTCCACTTT
.	TRBV5-1	.	TRBJ1-1	CASSREQNTEAFF	TGCGCCAGCAGTCGGGAGCAGAACACTGAAGCTTTCTTT
.	TRBV6-7	once	TRBJ2-7	CASSLTVSVQYF	TGTGCCAGCAGTCTAACCGTTTCTGTGCAGTACTTC
.	TRBV7-2	.	TRBJ2-3	CASTLDSFTDTQYF	TGTGCCAGCACCCTAGACAGTTTCACAGATACGCAGTATTTT
.	TRBV29-1	.	TRBJ1-1	CSERKEGPETEAFF	TGCAGCGAAAGAAAGGAGGGGCCGGAGACTGAAGCTTTCTTT
TRBD2	TRBV27	.	TRBJ2-2	CASSLNVAGEAGELFF	TGTGCCAGCAGTTTAAATGTAGCGGGAGAGGCCGGGGAGCTGTTTTTT